This T cell receptor beta chain comes out of a study of blood T cell repertoires in COVID-19 (dated by TCRdb to about 2020). About the study as a whole: Samples covering the acute and convalescent phases of COVID-19 were provided by collaborators in the United States, Italy and Spain. The prospective study material was composed of cDNA or gDNA derived from T cells, B-cell-depleted T cells, or PBMCs. Deeply sampled blood TCRbeta repertoires from subjects exposed to, actively infected with, or recovered from COVID-19 were included in the dataset. The repertoires were made available in a free public database intended to serve as a resource for research on the immune response to SARS-CoV-2. Samples were obtained from the ongoing ImmuneRACE study (first 160 participants) and from roughly 1,300 subjects provided by 6 global collaborators. Sample metadata almost always included a de-identified subject ID, COVID-19 status, age in years and sex. Where available, HLA class I and class II types were obtained from metadata supplied by the sample provider rather than from assay-based typing. The paper as a whole reports these results and caveats: The amount of clinical and demographic metadata varied by source and participant and was provided uncurated.

TCRbeta CDR3 regions were amplified from genomic DNA by means of the immunoSEQ Assay, a bias-controlled multiplex PCR. Regarding the original processing steps: The number of nucleated cells in each sample was estimated from the amplification of reference gene primers within the assay. To quantify the absolute abundance of each unique TCRbeta CDR3 rearrangement, sequence reads were collapsed and filtered. Productive Simpson clonality was computed per sample as the square root of Simpson's diversity index over productive rearrangements. TCRdb retrieved this table from immuneACCESS and kept in-frame rearrangements only. Not all clones are present; in checked studies, unresolved V genes account for under half, and no reason is known for the remainder. V, J and clone size are those of that table, while D and trimming were read from the DNA. In this sample the table shows some 290,000 clones, about 90% of which occur a single time. Roughly 2% of the sample is in the top ten clones.

Samples from volunteer blood donors who had recovered from COVID-19 were contributed by a second Seattle source. Collaborating institutions collected whole blood in K2EDTA tubes following their own protocols. For TCRbeta analysis, collaborator samples were shipped as frozen whole blood, as isolated PBMCs, or as DNA extracted from either sample type. Measured from the cysteine to the phenylalanine, the CDR3 is 15 residues long. The kept DNA is CDR3 alone, 45 bases in frame from the first base. V loses 3 bases of germline sequence and J loses 1 base, and the interval between the two ends is 12 bases. The germline V gene sets CDR1 to KGHSH and CDR2 to LQKENI. On this clone itself: It has no known antigen specificity. No clone much larger than this one lies a single base away; base qualities are absent.

The V gene is TRBV18 and the J gene is TRBJ1-1; TRBD1 might be the D gene, on 6 matching bases. This clonotype originated in a woman between 50 and 59 years old who had recovered from COVID-19. Sequencing was carried out using peripheral blood. In nucleotide form, the sequence is TGTGCCAGCTCACCGCTCACAGGGACGAACACTGAAGCTTTCTTT. The resulting protein is CASSPLTGTNTEAFF.